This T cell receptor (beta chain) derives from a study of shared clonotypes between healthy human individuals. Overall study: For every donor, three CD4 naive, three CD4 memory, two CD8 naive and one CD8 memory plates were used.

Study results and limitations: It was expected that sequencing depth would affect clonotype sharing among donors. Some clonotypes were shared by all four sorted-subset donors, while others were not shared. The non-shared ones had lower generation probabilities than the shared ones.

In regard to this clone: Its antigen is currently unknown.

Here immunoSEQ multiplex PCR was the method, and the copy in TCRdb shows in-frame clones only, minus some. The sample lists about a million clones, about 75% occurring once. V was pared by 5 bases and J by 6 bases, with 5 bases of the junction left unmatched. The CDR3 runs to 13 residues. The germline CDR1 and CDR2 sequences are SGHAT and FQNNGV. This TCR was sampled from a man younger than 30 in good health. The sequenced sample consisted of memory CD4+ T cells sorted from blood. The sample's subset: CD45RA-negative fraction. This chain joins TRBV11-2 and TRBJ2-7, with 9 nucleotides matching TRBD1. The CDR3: CASSPDRGSEQYF. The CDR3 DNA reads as TGTGCCAGCAGCCCGGACAGGGGAAGCGAGCAGTACTTC.